This T cell receptor beta chain was retrieved from a study of T-cell memory formation after mild COVID-19. Between the trimmed V and J ends, which lost 5 bases and 1 base, there was a span of 14 bases. The CDR3 runs 15 residues. Germline V gives CDR1 SGHTA, CDR2 FQGTGA. 5'RACE primed from the constant segment yielded TCR alpha and TCR beta cDNA libraries bearing sample barcodes and UMIs. MiXCR, run by TCRdb on the 5' RACE reads, gives a single entry per CDR3 protein. The table records hundreds of thousands of distinct CDR3 sequences, more than 15% of them present only once. This clonotype occurred a few times.

The V call is TRBV7-3, the J call TRBJ1-1; a weak D match, TRBD1 (6 bases). This clonotype was obtained from an adult woman who had mild COVID-19 (a few samples of this study predate the infection). Cell type and time point are not known. The sequencing sample was made of PBMCs or a T cell subset sorted from them (not recorded which). The CDR3 DNA follows: TGTGCCAGCAGCCCATGGGGACAACCGAACACTGAAGCTTTCTTT. This encodes CASSPWGQPNTEAFF.